Listed below are T cell receptor beta chains from one sample, sequenced in a study of blood T cells in healthy people across ages. MiXCR, applied by TCRdb to the 5' RACE reads, yields one record per CDR3 protein. Here the sample spans roughly 800,000 distinct CDR3 sequences, nearly 60% being singletons. The sample taken for sequencing was blood. The receptors come from a man aged 25-40 years in good health. Each CDR3 is given with its conserved first and last residue. The D gene is left open where the match is weak. Size values are once, few and many counts, or a class for expanded clones, and some rows have none.

d_call: TRBD2; clone_size: many; j_call: TRBJ2-1; v_call: TRBV7-2; cdr3_nt: TGTGCCAGCAGCTTAGCCTCCCTAGCGGGAGGGAGCTCCTACAATGAGCAGTTCTTC; cdr3_aa: CASSLASLAGGSSYNEQFF
d_call: -; clone_size: few; j_call: TRBJ2-4; v_call: TRBV20-1; cdr3_nt: TGCAGTGCTCACTTCGCGGGTTACTCTTTAGCCAAAAACATTCAGTACTTC; cdr3_aa: CSAHFAGYSLAKNIQYF
d_call: -; clone_size: -; j_call: TRBJ2-1; v_call: TRBV5-6; cdr3_nt: TGTGCCAGCAGCTCGGGATCCGCAGGCGAGCAGTTCTTC; cdr3_aa: CASSSGSAGEQFF
d_call: TRBD1; clone_size: once; j_call: TRBJ1-2; v_call: TRBV7-2; cdr3_nt: TGTGCCAGCAGCCAGGGGGGTAACTATGGCCACACCTTC; cdr3_aa: CASSQGGNYGHTF
d_call: TRBD1; clone_size: -; j_call: TRBJ1-1; v_call: TRBV10-3; cdr3_nt: TGTGCCATCAGTGGAGACAGGGGTGTGACTGAAGCTTTCTTT; cdr3_aa: CAISGDRGVTEAFF
d_call: -; clone_size: -; j_call: TRBJ2-1; v_call: TRBV13; cdr3_nt: TGTGCCAGCAGTGACACGTACCAAGAGACCCAGTTCTTC; cdr3_aa: CASSDTYQETQFF
d_call: -; clone_size: few; j_call: TRBJ2-3; v_call: TRBV4-1; cdr3_nt: TGCGCCAGCAGCCAACGGCTGATAAGCCCAGATACGCAGTATTTT; cdr3_aa: CASSQRLISPDTQYF
d_call: -; clone_size: -; j_call: TRBJ2-7; v_call: TRBV20-1; cdr3_nt: TGCAGTGCTTATGGACAGTCGCCTCGCTACGAGCAGTACTTC; cdr3_aa: CSAYGQSPRYEQYF
d_call: -; clone_size: few; j_call: TRBJ2-5; v_call: TRBV7-2; cdr3_nt: TGTGCCAGCAGCTTAGTGGCAGGGAGCCAAGAGACCCAGTACTTC; cdr3_aa: CASSLVAGSQETQYF
d_call: -; clone_size: -; j_call: TRBJ2-5; v_call: TRBV6-1; cdr3_nt: TGTGCCAGCAGTGGCCCCGCGGGGGAGACCCAGTACTTC; cdr3_aa: CASSGPAGETQYF
d_call: -; clone_size: -; j_call: TRBJ1-1; v_call: TRBV6-2/TRBV6-3; cdr3_nt: TGTGCCAGCAGTTACTCGAAAGGGAACACTGAAGCTTTCTTT; cdr3_aa: CASSYSKGNTEAFF
d_call: -; clone_size: -; j_call: TRBJ1-4; v_call: TRBV7-2; cdr3_nt: TGTGCCAGCAGCTCCCGCACGAACCTATCGGGTAAACTGTTTTTT; cdr3_aa: CASSSRTNLSGKLFF
d_call: -; clone_size: -; j_call: TRBJ2-3; v_call: TRBV7-2; cdr3_nt: TGTGCCAGCAGCTTAGCTCTCCCAGATACGCAGTATTTT; cdr3_aa: CASSLALPDTQYF
d_call: TRBD2; clone_size: -; j_call: TRBJ2-5; v_call: TRBV7-3; cdr3_nt: TGTGCCAGCAGCTTACAAGGGGTCTACTCGTCTAGCGGGGCACAAGAGACCCAGTACTTC; cdr3_aa: CASSLQGVYSSSGAQETQYF
d_call: -; clone_size: -; j_call: TRBJ2-5; v_call: TRBV25-1; cdr3_nt: TGTGCCAGCAGGGTCTATGGCAATGAGCAGTACTTC; cdr3_aa: CASRVYGNEQYF
d_call: -; clone_size: -; j_call: TRBJ1-2; v_call: TRBV27; cdr3_nt: TGTGCCAGCAGTCCCTCGACAGGCCCCTATGGCTACACCTTC; cdr3_aa: CASSPSTGPYGYTF
d_call: -; clone_size: few; j_call: TRBJ2-3; v_call: TRBV5-1; cdr3_nt: TGTGCCAGCAGCTTAGAGGGAATCACAGATACGCAGTATTTT; cdr3_aa: CASSLEGITDTQYF
d_call: TRBD2; clone_size: -; j_call: TRBJ2-1; v_call: TRBV9; cdr3_nt: TGTGTCAGCACCAGAGAGGGCGGGAGGGGGGATAAGCAGTTCTTC; cdr3_aa: CVSTREGGRGDKQFF
d_call: -; clone_size: -; j_call: TRBJ2-1; v_call: TRBV6-2/TRBV6-3; cdr3_nt: TGTGCCAGCAGCATTTCCTCCGACTGCAATGAGCAGTTCTTC; cdr3_aa: CASSISSDCNEQFF
d_call: TRBD1; clone_size: once; j_call: TRBJ2-7; v_call: TRBV27; cdr3_nt: TGTGCCAGCAGTTTGCGACAGGGAATAGACGAGCAGTACTTC; cdr3_aa: CASSLRQGIDEQYF
d_call: TRBD2; clone_size: -; j_call: TRBJ2-1; v_call: TRBV11-2; cdr3_nt: TGTGCCAGCAGCACCAGTTGGGCGGGAGGTGGTTATAATGAGCAGTTCTTC; cdr3_aa: CASSTSWAGGGYNEQFF
d_call: -; clone_size: -; j_call: TRBJ2-3; v_call: TRBV7-9; cdr3_nt: TGTGCCAGCAGCTGGGCTTATTATTCCACAGATACGCAGTATTTT; cdr3_aa: CASSWAYYSTDTQYF
d_call: -; clone_size: -; j_call: TRBJ2-7; v_call: TRBV20-1; cdr3_nt: TGCAGTGCTCCCAAGTTAGGAGTCTACGGGCAGTACTTC; cdr3_aa: CSAPKLGVYGQYF
d_call: -; clone_size: -; j_call: TRBJ1-1; v_call: TRBV13; cdr3_nt: TGTGCCAGCAGCCGGGGACGGCCGAACACTGAAGCTTTCTTT; cdr3_aa: CASSRGRPNTEAFF
d_call: -; clone_size: few; j_call: TRBJ1-2; v_call: TRBV7-9; cdr3_nt: TGTGCTGTAAGGAGGACAGATAACTATGGCTACACCTTC; cdr3_aa: CAVRRTDNYGYTF
d_call: -; clone_size: -; j_call: TRBJ2-7; v_call: TRBV7-3; cdr3_nt: TGTGCCAGCAGCTTAAACGGTGCAACAGTACCCTACGAGCAGTACTTC; cdr3_aa: CASSLNGATVPYEQYF
d_call: -; clone_size: -; j_call: TRBJ2-3; v_call: TRBV10-3; cdr3_nt: TGTGCCATCAGGCCCCAGATGGACACAGATACGCAGTATTTT; cdr3_aa: CAIRPQMDTDTQYF
d_call: -; clone_size: few; j_call: TRBJ2-1; v_call: TRBV7-9; cdr3_nt: TGTGCCAGCAATCCGACCTGGGGGGATGAGCAGTTCTTC; cdr3_aa: CASNPTWGDEQFF
d_call: -; clone_size: few; j_call: TRBJ2-1; v_call: TRBV7-6; cdr3_nt: TGTGCCAGCAGCTTACAGAGGAACTCCTACAATGAGCAGTTCTTC; cdr3_aa: CASSLQRNSYNEQFF
d_call: -; clone_size: -; j_call: TRBJ2-7; v_call: TRBV20-1; cdr3_nt: TGCAGTGCTAGCTACTCCTACGAGCAGTACTTC; cdr3_aa: CSASYSYEQYF
d_call: -; clone_size: -; j_call: TRBJ1-2; v_call: TRBV20-1; cdr3_nt: TGCAGTGCCATCCCAGGGCCAAAACCTACGTGGGGGTACACCTTC; cdr3_aa: CSAIPGPKPTWGYTF